A single sample gave rise to the 12 T cell receptor beta chains below, sequenced in a study of T cells in Graves' hyperthyroidism and ophthalmopathy. Amplified TCR beta CDR3 regions came from RNA transcripts. The HTBI set primed first-round TCR CDR3 RT-PCR. One entry per CDR3 protein results from TCRdb running MiXCR on the multiplex PCR reads. The table shows approximately 400,000 distinct CDR3 sequences, with approximately 17% occurring only once. The specimen sequenced was blood. The receptors shown here come from a man between 18 and 35 years old with Graves' ophthalmopathy.

This chain links TRBV28 with TRBJ1-4; no clear D. The CDR3 spans 16 residues. Germline V gene lookup returns CDR1 MDHEN and CDR2 SYDVKM. The germline V and J ends were trimmed by 3 bases and 5 bases, with 16 bases remaining between them. The DNA of the CDR3 is TGTGCCAGCAGTTTGGAGACCGCCACCGAAAATGAAAAACTGTTTTTT. It yields the protein CASSLETATENEKLFF.

The rearrangement uses TRBV24-1 and TRBJ2-7, with 10 bases identical to TRBD1. Germline-derived CDR1 and CDR2 are KGHDR and SFDVKD. V lost 4 bases and J lost 3; bases outside the gene matches: 5. The CDR3 is made up of 15 amino acids. The CDR3 DNA is TGTGCCACCAGTGACCCGGGACAGGGGATCTACGAGCAGTACTTC. Its translation is CATSDPGQGIYEQYF.

This clonotype was seen at least ten times. This chain joins TRBV7-8 and TRBJ2-3, with no clear D. The CDR3 has 13 amino acids. Germline values: CDR1 SGHVS, CDR2 FQNEAQ. Trimming removed 1 base at V and 6 bases at J, with 8 bases between. Written as DNA, the CDR3 is TGTGCCAGCAGCTTAGGACCTTCCGATACGCAGTATTTT. The encoded protein is CASSLGPSDTQYF.

This clonotype was counted a few times. V usage is TRBV20-1 and J usage is TRBJ1-6; weak D call: TRBD1 (5 bases). The CDR3 spans 13 residues. Germline V gene data show CDR1 as DFQATT and CDR2 as SNEGSKA (reference sequence). With 3 bases removed from V and 10 bases from J, the gap between germline ends came to 13 bases. CDR3 nucleotides: TGCAGTGCTAGCGGCAGGGATGGATCACCCCTCCACTTT. It specifies CSASGRDGSPLHF.

The sample holds many counts of this clonotype. The chain links TRBV3-1 to TRBJ1-1, with D possibly being TRBD1 (5 bases). Germline assignment: CDR1 LGHDT and CDR2 YNNKEL (reference sequence). This CDR3 has 18 residues. V lost 1 base, J lost 0 bases, and 18 bases lay in between. The CDR3 is CASSQAEPGRYMNTEAFF. The CDR3, as DNA: TGTGCCAGCAGCCAAGCGGAACCGGGACGGTACATGAACACTGAAGCTTTCTTT.

Many counts were recorded for this clonotype. This chain uses TRBV3-1 with TRBJ1-2; TRBD1 agrees at 7 bases. The CDR3 is made up of 15 amino acids. In germline, CDR1 is LGHDT, CDR2 YNNKEL (reference sequence). The V and J ends lost 6 bases and 4 bases, in that order; junction bases with no gene match: 11. CDR3 DNA sequence: TGTGCCAGCAGGCCTGGCGCGACAGGGAGCTATGGCTACACCTTC. Translation: CASRPGATGSYGYTF.

Comment on this clonotype: The conserved phenylalanine or tryptophan normally closing the CDR3 is absent here, so this likely arose from a read error. The genes are TRBV11-2 and TRBJ2-7; TRBD2 is a possible D gene (5 bases). Between the trimmed V and J ends, which lost 0 bases and 2 bases, there was a span of 14 bases. This CDR3 has 16 residues. Germline CDR1 SGHAT, CDR2 FQNNGV. The CDR3: CASSLEASQTPYEQYL. CDR3 coding DNA: TGTGCCAGCAGCTTAGAGGCTAGCCAAACCCCCTACGAGCAGTACCTC.

The chain uses TRBV4-2 and TRBJ2-3; 11 bases align to TRBD2. Germline loops: CDR1 LGHNA, CDR2 YNFKEQ. CDR3 length: 17 amino acids. J gave up 6 bases and V 0 bases, and 8 bases lay outside the gene matches. DNA of the CDR3: TGTGCCAGCAGCCAAGACCGACTAGCGGGGATGGGTGATACGCAGTATTTT. It is translated as CASSQDRLAGMGDTQYF.

There are many counts of this clonotype. This chain joins TRBV7-8 and TRBJ1-6, with TRBD1 matching over 7 bases. CDR3 length: 16 amino acids. V dropped 4 bases and J dropped 8; count of bases not matched to a gene: 11. The germline CDR1 and CDR2 sequences are SGHVS and FQNEAQ. The CDR3 DNA is TGTGCCAGCAGCTACAGGACAGGACCGCGTGATTCACCCCTCCACTTT. It encodes CASSYRTGPRDSPLHF. Together with reference TRBV7-8 and TRBJ1-6, the CDR3 gives the full variable domain: GAGVSQSPRYKVAKRGQDVALRCDPISGHVSLFWYQQALGQGPEFLTYFQNEAQLDKSGLPSDRFFAERPEGSVSTLKIQRTQQEDSAVYLCASSYRTGPRDSPLHFGNGTRLTVT.

The V and J genes are TRBV10-2 and TRBJ2-5; 9 bases are shared with TRBD2. CDR1 WSHSY and CDR2 SAAADI come from the germline V gene. V lost 3 bases, J lost 4 bases, and 3 bases stayed unmatched. This CDR3 has 14 residues. CDR3 amino acids: CASSDAGGLETQYF. The CDR3 nucleotides are TGCGCCAGCAGTGATGCGGGGGGGCTAGAGACCCAGTACTTC.

Of note for this clonotype: Given a much more abundant clone one base away, this may be a read error. The chain links TRBV27 to TRBJ2-1, with D unresolved. The CDR3 runs 14 residues. Germline values: CDR1 MNHEY, CDR2 SMNVEV (reference sequence). The ends were cut back, 5 bases at V and 10 bases at J, with 18 bases in the middle. The CDR3 nucleotides read TGTGCCAGCAGTCCTCGGACCCTAGGTGAGGAGCAGTTCTTC. Its translation is CASSPRTLGEEQFF.

V usage is TRBV6-5 and J usage is TRBJ2-7; D may correspond to TRBD1 or TRBD2 (5 bases each). In germline, CDR1 is MNHEY, CDR2 SVGAGI. V shed 5 bases and J shed 0 bases, with 11 bases lying between them. The CDR3 covers 14 residues. Here the CDR3 DNA reads TGTGCCAGCAGTGATTCGAGGGGCTCCTACGAGCAGTACTTC. Amino acid sequence: CASSDSRGSYEQYF.